This entry is about one T cell receptor (beta chain). What it binds is unknown. The source of the sample is a study of post-analysis software for immune sequencing data. The study, taken as a whole, reports: By F measure, strong co-clustering occurred among samples prepared in the same batch. When patients were compared with controls, roughly five TRBV segments were more frequent, TRBV5-6, TRBV5-1 and TRBV20-1 among them. Normalized Chao1 diversity in multiple sclerosis patients fell significantly below that of controls.

V shed 1 base and J shed 0 bases, with 12 bases lying between them. The length of the CDR3 is 16 residues. In germline, CDR1 is SEHNR, CDR2 FQNEAQ (reference sequence). Tagging with unique molecular identifiers was a feature of the TCR beta cDNA libraries. Each batch of about 0.9 to 10 million T cells produced 450,000 to 500,000 cDNA molecules. Each CDR3 protein is one row after TCRdb ran MiXCR on the PCR reads. The sample lists about 460,000 distinct CDR3 sequences, over 35% occurring once. The sample consisted of blood. V and J are TRBV7-9 and TRBJ1-2; D not certain. This receptor was taken from a girl aged 5-17 years with multiple sclerosis. For the CDR3, the DNA is TGTGCCAGCAGCTTAGGTCACGGATACTCTAACTATGGCTACACCTTC. This gives the protein CASSLGHGYSNYGYTF.